Following are 3 T cell receptor beta chains from one sample sequenced in a study of shared clonotypes between healthy human individuals (dated by TCRdb to 2018 to 2021). The library was built by means of the immunoSEQ multiplex PCR assay. What TCRdb holds here is the immuneACCESS table cut down to in-frame rearrangements. Part of the clones is not present; checked against another copy, under half of the missing clones reflect an unresolved V gene, and the others are unexplained. This sample holds a few million clones; roughly nine tenths were observed only once. The ten top clones hold roughly 0.15% of the sample. What was sequenced was naive CD4+ T cells sorted from blood. The cell subset or site tag for this specimen amounts to: CD45RA+ positively selected. The receptors originated from a man aged 18-30 years in good health.

The rearrangement joins TRBV19 to TRBJ2-3; no clear D. The CDR3 sequence is 15 residues long. Germline-derived CDR1 and CDR2 are LNHDA and SQIVND (reference sequence). The V and J ends lost 0 bases and 2 bases respectively, with 9 bases between them. The CDR3 is CASSIDRSSTDTQYF. CDR3 DNA: TGTGCCAGTAGTATAGATCGATCGTCCACAGATACGCAGTATTTT.

CDR3 sequence (DNA): TGTGCCAGCAGCTTTGTGGCAGGGGATGGCACTGAAGCTTTCTTT. Translating gives CASSFVAGDGTEAFF. The chain recombines TRBV11-2 with TRBJ1-1, with a possible D match to TRBD1 (6 bases). This CDR3 spans 15 amino acids. Trimming shortened V by 3 bases and J by 4 bases, and 15 bases separated the two germline ends. Germline-derived CDR1 and CDR2 are SGHAT and FQNNGV.

The rearrangement links TRBV5-1 to TRBJ2-3, with D possibly matching TRBD2 (5 bases). From germline, CDR1 is SGHRS and CDR2 YFSETQ. The V end was cut by 4 bases, the J end by 3 bases, with 12 bases between. The CDR3 covers 14 residues. CDR3 sequence: CASSQDYRTDTQYF. The CDR3 DNA sequence: TGCGCCAGCAGCCAAGACTACCGGACAGATACGCAGTATTTT.